The 31 T cell receptor beta chains presented below share a single source sample, sequenced in a study of shared clonotypes between healthy human individuals. CD45RO negativity and positive selection for CCR7 defined naive CD8 cells, a population that excluded terminally differentiated effector memory CD45RA+ cells. TCRdb's copy holds only in-frame clones and misses some; the assay was immunoSEQ multiplex PCR. The profile shows 500,000 to 700,000 clones, 90% to 95% of them singletons. The sample was naive CD8+ T cells sorted from blood. These receptors were taken from a woman in her twenties or thirties in good health.

J is TRBJ1-1 and V is TRBV4-1; no definite D call. V was cut by 3 bases and J by 7 bases, with 12 bases left in between. The CDR3 consists of 13 residues. CDR1 is MGHRA and CDR2 is YSYEKL in the germline V gene. The CDR3 DNA follows: TGCGCCAGCAGCCACTCGGGTGGGAATGAAGCTTTCTTT. This sequence encodes CASSHSGGNEAFF.

Points on this clone: The identical CDR3 is also encoded by other nucleotide sequences in the sample. The genes are TRBV13 and TRBJ1-1; a possible D gene is TRBD1 (6 bases). Germline assignment: CDR1 PRHDT and CDR2 FYEKMQ (reference sequence). Trimming left V 0 bases short and J 5 bases short, with 13 bases between. CDR3 length: 15 amino acids. CDR3 sequence (DNA): TGTGCCAGCAGCTTAGGTGGCACAGGGAAGACTGAAGCTTTCTTT. Translated: CASSLGGTGKTEAFF.

The V gene is TRBV9, the J gene TRBJ2-7; D unclear. V lost 4 bases and J lost 5, with 13 bases in between. This CDR3 is built from 13 residues. Germline-derived CDR1 and CDR2 are SGDLS and YYNGEE. CDR3 sequence: CASSIRSSDEQYF. The CDR3 bases are TGTGCCAGCAGCATAAGGTCGAGCGACGAGCAGTACTTC.

J is TRBJ1-2 and V is TRBV27; D is perhaps TRBD1 (5 bases). Germline values: CDR1 MNHEY, CDR2 SMNVEV (reference sequence). The length of the CDR3 is 13 residues. Deletions cut 6 bases from V and 4 bases from J, with 12 bases between. CDR3 DNA sequence: TGTGCCAGCAGCTTCACAGGACTCTATGGCTACACCTTC. Translated, it gives CASSFTGLYGYTF.

V is TRBV4-1 and J is TRBJ2-5, with 9 bases that match TRBD1. The J call may be faulty, since TRBJ2-7 better matches the DNA end. Germline lookup yields CDR1 MGHRA and CDR2 YSYEKL. CDR3 length equals 15 residues. The CDR3 region is CASSLYRDREYEQYF. The CDR3 coding sequence is TGCGCCAGCAGCCTATACCGGGACAGGGAGTACGAGCAGTACTTC.

This clone was found once. The chain has TRBV9 and TRBJ2-3; no definite D call. Trimming left V 3 bases short and J 2 bases short, with 10 bases between. Looked up from germline, CDR1 is SGDLS and CDR2 is YYNGEE. The CDR3 covers 14 residues. Here the CDR3 reads CASSATGPTDTQYF. In DNA, the CDR3 is TGTGCCAGCAGCGCTACCGGCCCCACAGATACGCAGTATTTT.

The V gene is TRBV27, the J gene TRBJ2-1, with 7 bases aligning to TRBD2. V lost 2 bases and J lost 7; bases outside the gene matches: 11. There are 16 residues in the CDR3. Looked up from germline, CDR1 is MNHEY and CDR2 is SMNVEV (reference sequence). DNA for the CDR3: TGTGCCAGCAGTTTAGGTGGGAGGGGCCTAGGGAATGAGCAGTTCTTC. Amino acids: CASSLGGRGLGNEQFF.

The chain combines TRBV4-1 with TRBJ2-1, with D unresolved. Trimming removed 1 base at V and 0 bases at J, with 1 base between. This CDR3 comprises 13 residues. Germline CDR1 is MGHRA and CDR2 is YSYEKL. CDR3: CASSQVSYNEQFF. DNA for the CDR3: TGCGCCAGCAGCCAAGTCTCCTACAATGAGCAGTTCTTC.

This clone was counted once. The chain is built from TRBV28 and TRBJ2-3; D remains unclear. This CDR3 contains 13 residues. V dropped 2 bases and J dropped 9 bases, with 12 bases sitting between them. Germline CDR1 MDHEN, CDR2 SYDVKM. The CDR3 DNA is TGTGCCAGCAGTTTAGGGAACGGATTAACGCAGTATTTT. Its translation is CASSLGNGLTQYF.

The genes are TRBV6-5 and TRBJ2-3; no reliable D call. Germline CDR1 and CDR2: MNHEY and SVGAGI. The ends were cut back, 0 bases at V and 4 bases at J, with 5 bases in the middle. The CDR3 spans 13 residues. The CDR3 nucleotides read TGTGCCAGCAGTTACTCTCCTGCAGATACGCAGTATTTT. It translates to CASSYSPADTQYF.

A word on this clone: Other DNA sequences in this specimen translate into the identical CDR3. The rearrangement joins TRBV28 to TRBJ2-7, with 13 positions matching TRBD2. V lost 2 bases, J lost 2 bases, and 0 bases stayed unmatched. Per germline, CDR1 MDHEN and CDR2 SYDVKM. The CDR3 is 15 residues long. DNA for the CDR3: TGTGCCAGCAGTTTAGGACTAGCGGGAGCCTACGAGCAGTACTTC. It yields the protein CASSLGLAGAYEQYF. The complete variable domain, with remaining parts taken from reference TRBV28 and TRBJ2-7, reads DVKVTQSSRYLVKRTGEKVFLECVQDMDHENMFWYRQDPGLGLRLIYFSYDVKMKEKGDIPEGYSVSREKKERFSLILESASTNQTSMYLCASSLGLAGAYEQYFGPGTRLTVT.

The genes are TRBV13 and TRBJ1-2; TRBD1 is a possible D gene (5 bases). The CDR3 has 13 residues. Trimming took 8 bases from V and 5 from J, leaving 15 bases between them. Per the germline V gene, CDR1 is PRHDT and CDR2 is FYEKMQ (reference sequence). The CDR3: CASRGGSNYGYTF. The CDR3 nucleotides are TGTGCCAGCCGGGGGGGGAGCAATTATGGCTACACCTTC. Full variable domain (rest looked up from reference TRBV13 and TRBJ1-2): AAGVIQSPRHLIKEKRETATLKCYPIPRHDTVYWYQQGPGQDPQFLISFYEKMQSDKGSIPDRFSAQQFSDYHSELNMSSLELGDSALYFCASRGGSNYGYTFGSGTRLTVV.

The chain joins TRBV7-9 to TRBJ2-3, with no clear D. The CDR3 contains 16 residues. Germline assignment: CDR1 SEHNR and CDR2 FQNEAQ (reference sequence). Between the trimmed V and J ends, which lost 1 base and 2 bases, there was a span of 13 bases. Here the CDR3 DNA reads TGTGCCAGCAGCTTAGACGTGGAGAGGAACACAGATACGCAGTATTTT. The encoded protein is CASSLDVERNTDTQYF.

The chain joins TRBV5-1 to TRBJ1-1; a weak D match, TRBD1 (5 bases). Germline V CDR1 and CDR2: SGHRS, YFSETQ. CDR3 size: 14 residues. V gave up 5 bases and J gave up 0 bases, with 11 bases separating them. The CDR3 DNA sequence: TGCGCCAGCAGATCTGACAGATTGAACACTGAAGCTTTCTTT. Translated, it gives CASRSDRLNTEAFF.

The chain has TRBV28 and TRBJ1-2; D perhaps matches TRBD1 (5 bases). From germline, CDR1 is MDHEN and CDR2 SYDVKM. The CDR3 sequence is 13 residues long. Deletions cut 10 bases from V and 1 base from J, with 13 bases between. The CDR3: CATRQRSNYGYTF. The DNA for the CDR3 is TGTGCCACACGACAGAGGAGTAACTATGGCTACACCTTC.

The chain is built from TRBV25-1 and TRBJ2-3; 9 bases match TRBD2. J gave up 1 base and V 5 bases, and 4 bases lay outside the gene matches. Germline V CDR1 and CDR2: MGHDK, SYGVNS. The CDR3 length is 15 residues. The CDR3 spells CASSPTSGRTDTQYF. The DNA for the CDR3 is TGTGCCAGCAGTCCAACTAGCGGGCGCACAGATACGCAGTATTTT.

V usage is TRBV30 and J usage is TRBJ2-5; TRBD2 agrees at 10 bases. The J call may be wrong; the DNA end is better matched by TRBJ2-7. This CDR3 is built from 13 residues. CDR1 and CDR2 from the germline V gene are GTSNPN and SVGIG (reference sequence). The CDR3 loop reads CAPRLAGSYEQYF. The CDR3 DNA is TGTGCCCCTAGACTAGCGGGCTCCTACGAGCAGTACTTC.

The chain has TRBV6-5 and TRBJ2-7; D remains ambiguous. Trimming removed 6 bases from V and 3 bases from J, with 6 bases in between. Germline CDR1 and CDR2: MNHEY and SVGAGI. CDR3 length: 11 residues. The DNA for the CDR3 is TGTGCCAGCAGGTGGGGCTACGAGCAGTACTTC. Its translation: CASRWGYEQYF.

This clone was observed a single time. The rearrangement joins TRBV27 to TRBJ1-1, with D perhaps TRBD1 (5 bases). The germline CDR1 and CDR2 sequences are MNHEY and SMNVEV (reference sequence). The length of the CDR3 is 15 residues. The germline V and J ends were trimmed by 2 bases and 0 bases, with 10 bases remaining between them. For the CDR3, the DNA is TGTGCCAGCAGTTTACGAGGGGCTTTGAACACTGAAGCTTTCTTT. Amino acid sequence: CASSLRGALNTEAFF.

The V call is TRBV27, the J call TRBJ2-5, with TRBD1 identical over 7 bases. V shed 2 bases and J 4 bases; nucleotides not matched to a gene: 4. This CDR3 comprises 14 residues. The germline V gene has CDR1 MNHEY and CDR2 SMNVEV (reference sequence). CDR3 protein: CASSLQGETETQYF. The CDR3 DNA is TGTGCCAGCAGTTTACAGGGGGAAACAGAGACCCAGTACTTC.

This clone was seen a single time. This chain connects TRBV7-6 to TRBJ2-7; TRBD2 matches at 12 bases. The CDR3 contains 17 residues. The germline CDR1 and CDR2 sequences are SGHVS and FNYEAQ. J gave up 3 bases and V 4 bases, and 10 bases lay outside the gene matches. Written as DNA, the CDR3 is TGTGCCAGCAGCTCAGGACTAGCGGGAAGGGGGGGCTACGAGCAGTACTTC. It specifies CASSSGLAGRGGYEQYF.

The CDR3 protein is CSAPLGLGGYTF. For the CDR3, the DNA is TGCAGCGCCCCACTAGGGTTGGGTGGCTACACCTTC. V and J are TRBV29-1 and TRBJ1-2; D remains unclear. In germline, CDR1 is SQVTM, CDR2 ANQGSEA. This CDR3 is built from 12 residues. Trimming took 7 bases from V and 7 from J, leaving 16 bases between them.

The CDR3 here is CASSLGSGGEAFF. The CDR3 nucleotides read TGTGCCAGCAGCTTGGGCTCGGGGGGTGAAGCTTTCTTT. The V and J genes are TRBV5-6 and TRBJ1-1; possibly TRBD1 for D (5 bases). The V end lost 0 bases, the J end lost 7 bases, and 10 bases lay between the germline ends. The germline CDR1 and CDR2 sequences are SGHDT and YYEEEE. The length of the CDR3 is 13 residues.

J is TRBJ2-1 and V is TRBV6-6, with 13 nucleotides matching TRBD2. There are 15 residues in the CDR3. Unmatched junction bases numbered 8, after V lost 7 bases and J lost 8 bases. Germline V gene data show CDR1 as MNHNY and CDR2 as SVGAGI (reference sequence). CDR3 residues: CASTGLAGERHEQFF. The CDR3 nucleotides read TGTGCCAGCACAGGACTAGCGGGAGAGAGGCATGAGCAGTTCTTC.

The table lists this clone with a count of one. The chain uses TRBV10-1 and TRBJ2-2; D call uncertain. The ends were cut back, 6 bases at V and 2 bases at J, with 10 bases in the middle. This CDR3 region has 14 residues. Germline-derived CDR1 and CDR2 are WNHNN and SYGVQD (reference sequence). CDR3 in amino acids: CASSLSGNTGELFF. Written as DNA, the CDR3 is TGCGCCAGCAGCCTCTCGGGTAACACCGGGGAGCTGTTTTTT.

The chain couples TRBV7-8 to TRBJ2-7, with TRBD1 as a possible D gene (5 bases). The CDR3 spans 14 residues. Germline assignment: CDR1 SGHVS and CDR2 FQNEAQ. Trimming took off 5 bases at V and 2 bases at J, with 13 bases between the two ends. The DNA for the CDR3 is TGTGCCAGCAGCATAGGACACCAAACCTACGAGCAGTACTTC. Protein: CASSIGHQTYEQYF. The complete variable domain, with remaining parts taken from reference TRBV7-8 and TRBJ2-7, reads GAGVSQSPRYKVAKRGQDVALRCDPISGHVSLFWYQQALGQGPEFLTYFQNEAQLDKSGLPSDRFFAERPEGSVSTLKIQRTQQEDSAVYLCASSIGHQTYEQYFGPGTRLTVT.

V usage is TRBV27 and J usage is TRBJ2-3; 7 bases are a match to TRBD1. Germline CDR1 reads MNHEY; CDR2 reads SMNVEV (reference sequence). V lost 3 bases, J lost 6 bases, and 3 bases stayed unmatched. The CDR3 is 13 residues long. This chain's CDR3 is CASSFLDRDTQYF. Here the CDR3 DNA reads TGTGCCAGCAGTTTCCTGGACAGGGATACGCAGTATTTT.

The rearrangement links TRBV5-4 to TRBJ2-7; 10 bases map to TRBD2. Per germline, CDR1 SGHNT and CDR2 YYREEE (reference sequence). The V gene end was trimmed by 4 bases and the J gene end by 3 bases; junction bases not matched to a gene: 7. CDR3 length: 15 residues. Written as DNA, the CDR3 is TGTGCCAGCAGCCTAGCGGGAGCCGGGATCTACGAGCAGTACTTC. Protein sequence: CASSLAGAGIYEQYF.

This rearrangement joins TRBV9 to TRBJ2-1, with 11 positions matching TRBD2. V shed 3 bases and J 6 bases; nucleotides not matched to a gene: 11. Germline V gene sequence: CDR1 SGDLS, CDR2 YYNGEE. The CDR3 spans 17 residues. The CDR3 region has the DNA TGTGCCAGCAGCGGAGGCACTAGCGGGAGCATCGTCAATGAGCAGTTCTTC. Encoded protein: CASSGGTSGSIVNEQFF.

This clone was seen only once. V usage is TRBV5-4 and J usage is TRBJ2-1, with D perhaps matching TRBD1 (5 bases). Trimming stripped 0 bases from V and 4 bases from J, with 14 bases between. Germline loops: CDR1 SGHNT, CDR2 YYREEE (reference sequence). This CDR3 has 16 amino acids. DNA for the CDR3: TGTGCCAGCAGCTTGGAATTTAGGGGCTTTTACAATGAGCAGTTCTTC. This translates into CASSLEFRGFYNEQFF.

This chain uses TRBV25-1 with TRBJ1-3, with D possibly TRBD1 on 6 matching bases. Between the trimmed V and J ends, which lost 4 bases and 1 base, there was a span of 8 bases. The germline V gene encodes CDR1 MGHDK and CDR2 SYGVNS. This CDR3 spans 14 amino acids. CDR3 nucleotide sequence: TGTGCCAGCAGTGTGCAGGGGTCTGGAAACACCATATATTTT. Translation gives CASSVQGSGNTIYF. The whole variable domain, remainder taken from reference TRBV25-1 and TRBJ1-3, is EADIYQTPRYLVIGTGKKITLECSQTMGHDKMYWYQQDPGMELHLIHYSYGVNSTEKGDLSSESTVSRIRTEHFPLTLESARPSHTSQYLCASSVQGSGNTIYFGEGSWLTVV.